This TCR beta chain comes out of a study of shared clonotypes between healthy human individuals. Study information: CD4 naive and CD4 memory each took three plates per donor, while CD8 naive took two and CD8 memory one. Study-wide findings and caveats: How much donors shared clonotypes was expected to be affected by sequencing depth.

The CDR3 is made up of 13 amino acids. Trimming took off 4 bases at V and 6 bases at J, with 12 bases between the two ends. Looked up from germline, CDR1 is SGDLS and CDR2 is YYNGEE. A word on this clone: The target antigen is unknown. In the same sample, other DNA sequences code for this CDR3.

Libraries were prepared by immunoSEQ multiplex PCR; TCRdb keeps only in-frame clonotypes and omits some of them. The table shows roughly 2.2 million clones, with approximately 95% occurring only once. The chain couples TRBV9 to TRBJ2-3, with D perhaps TRBD2 (6 bases). Input material: naive CD4+ T cells from PBMCs. Subset of the sample: CD45RA+ positively selected. The sequence was obtained from a man between 18 and 35 years old in good health. Some clones in this sample may be carry-over from other donors' samples. In DNA, the CDR3 is TGTGCCAGCAGCATAACGGGAGCGGATACGCAGTATTTT. The encoded protein is CASSITGADTQYF.